Below, 25 T cell receptor beta chains from the same sample are listed, as sequenced in a study of control samples from healthy donors and cancer patients. Profiled with immunoSEQ multiplex PCR; TCRdb holds only in-frame clones, not every one. The sample has roughly 45,000 clones, approximately 94% seen once. The sample taken for sequencing was PBMCs. The receptors here all came from a man aged 25 to 45 with colorectal cancer.

This sequence joins TRBV6-2 or TRBV6-3 and TRBJ2-2; the match to TRBD2 covers 12 bases. Looked up from germline, CDR1 is MNHEY and CDR2 is SVGEGT. The CDR3 is 18 residues long. After removal of 4 bases from V and 2 bases from J, the junction contained 8 bases not matched to a gene. DNA for the CDR3: TGTGCCAGCAGTTTAGGACTAGCGGGGACCCTCAACACCGGGGAGCTGTTTTTT. Encoded protein: CASSLGLAGTLNTGELFF.

The V call is TRBV2, the J call TRBJ2-2, with TRBD1 matching over 10 bases. With V trimmed by 4 bases and J by 7 bases, 3 bases remained unmatched. Looked up from germline, CDR1 is SNHLY and CDR2 is FYNNEI. CDR3 length equals 14 residues. The CDR3, as DNA: TGTGCCAGCAGTGGGACAGGGGGTGTCGGGGAGCTGTTTTTT. The encoded protein is CASSGTGGVGELFF.

This clone has more than one count but fewer than ten. This chain uses TRBV19 with TRBJ2-7; D is perhaps TRBD2 (5 bases). This CDR3 is 15 amino acids long. With 3 bases removed from V and 3 bases from J, the gap between germline ends came to 15 bases. Per germline, CDR1 LNHDA and CDR2 SQIVND (reference sequence). The DNA for the CDR3 is TGTGCCAGTAGTATTAATGGAAAGGGAGACTACGAGCAGTACTTC. This gives the protein CASSINGKGDYEQYF. The full variable domain, its missing parts supplied by reference TRBV19 and TRBJ2-7, is DGGITQSPKYLFRKEGQNVTLSCEQNLNHDAMYWYRQDPGQGLRLIYYSQIVNDFQKGDIAEGYSVSREKKESFPLTVTSAQKNPTAFYLCASSINGKGDYEQYFGPGTRLTVT.

The rearrangement links TRBV5-1 to TRBJ1-1; 8 bases line up with TRBD1. The CDR3 is 15 residues long. The germline CDR1 and CDR2 sequences are SGHRS and YFSETQ. With V trimmed by 4 bases and J by 4 bases, 9 bases remained unmatched. This CDR3 reads CASSPQGAGGTEAFF. The CDR3 DNA reads TGCGCCAGCAGCCCCCAGGGGGCGGGAGGCACTGAAGCTTTCTTT.

This chain links TRBV6-6 with TRBJ1-6, with D maybe TRBD1 (5 bases). CDR1 and CDR2 (germline): MNHNY, SVGAGI (reference sequence). The CDR3 has 15 amino acids. The V gene lost 4 bases and the J gene lost 7 bases, with 14 bases spanning the gap. The CDR3 protein is CASSLEGRLNSPLHF. CDR3 in DNA: TGTGCCAGCAGTTTGGAGGGACGGCTAAATTCACCCCTCCACTTT.

This rearrangement joins TRBV7-8 to TRBJ1-1; D is unresolved. CDR3 length equals 14 residues. Trimming pared 5 bases from V and 1 base from J, leaving 11 bases between. Germline V gene lookup returns CDR1 SGHVS and CDR2 FQNEAQ. The DNA of the CDR3 is TGTGCCAGCAGCGCCACAGATCCGAACACTGAAGCTTTCTTT. Amino acids: CASSATDPNTEAFF.

The chain employs TRBV2 and TRBJ2-1, with 13 bases that match TRBD2. There are 15 residues in the CDR3. Germline-derived CDR1 and CDR2 are SNHLY and FYNNEI. With 8 bases clipped from V and 7 bases from J, the junction kept 8 bases outside the gene matches. This CDR3 reads CASDKTSGGWNEQFF. The CDR3 nucleotides read TGTGCCAGCGATAAGACTAGCGGGGGGTGGAATGAGCAGTTCTTC.

The V and J genes are TRBV12-5 and TRBJ2-4; D is perhaps TRBD1 (6 bases). Germline V gene sequence: CDR1 LGHNT, CDR2 FRNRAP. Trimming took off 5 bases at V and 4 bases at J, with 15 bases between the two ends. This CDR3 region has 15 residues. CDR3 sequence: CASGLLQGMKNIQYF. The CDR3 DNA follows: TGTGCTAGTGGTCTCCTACAGGGAATGAAAAACATTCAGTACTTC.

The chain employs TRBV18 and TRBJ2-6, with D maybe TRBD2 (5 bases). The V gene's germline CDR1 is KGHSH and CDR2 LQKENI. CDR3 length: 16 residues. Trimming stripped 3 bases from V and 1 base from J, with 10 bases between. The CDR3 sequence: CASSPVSGSGANVLTF. Here the CDR3 DNA reads TGTGCCAGCTCACCGGTCTCGGGATCTGGGGCCAACGTCCTGACTTTC.

This clone was detected only once. The chain has TRBV21-1 and TRBJ1-1; the table's D gene call, TRBD1, was not cross checked with the DNA. TRBV21-1 is classified as a pseudogene. The CDR3 contains 13 residues. The CDR3 DNA reads as TGTGCCAGCAGCAAAGCGCAGTTTTCCGAAGCTTTCTTT. Translated: CASSKAQFSEAFF.

V and J are TRBV6-2 or TRBV6-3 and TRBJ1-5, with D perhaps matching TRBD1 (6 bases). CDR3 size: 15 residues. The germline V gene encodes CDR1 MNHEY and CDR2 SVGEGT. V was clipped by 5 bases and J by 0 bases, with 11 bases between them. For the CDR3, the DNA is TGTGCCAGCAGTCGCCGGGACAATAGCAATCAGCCCCAGCATTTT. This gives the protein CASSRRDNSNQPQHF.

The rearrangement joins TRBV6-5 to TRBJ2-7, with D unclear. V was trimmed by 4 bases and J by 6 bases, leaving 13 bases between them. Per the germline V gene, CDR1 is MNHEY and CDR2 is SVGAGI. The CDR3 sequence is 13 residues long. The CDR3 is CASSFSPGLEQYV. CDR3 bases: TGTGCCAGCAGTTTCTCCCCCGGCCTCGAGCAGTACGTC.

The rearrangement uses TRBV30 and TRBJ2-7, with TRBD1 matching over 9 bases. Unmatched junction bases numbered 5, after V lost 4 bases and J lost 4 bases. The length of the CDR3 is 13 residues. Germline V lookup: CDR1 GTSNPN, CDR2 SVGIG (reference sequence). In nucleotides, the CDR3 is TGTGCCTGGAAAAGACAGGGGGATTACGAGCAGTACGTC. This codes for CAWKRQGDYEQYV.

The V gene is TRBV18, the J gene TRBJ2-7; tentative D call: TRBD1 (5 bases). This CDR3 region has 13 residues. The germline V gene has CDR1 KGHSH and CDR2 LQKENI. Trimming took off 3 bases at V and 6 bases at J, with 12 bases between the two ends. For the CDR3, the DNA is TGTGCCAGCTCACCTGTCAGGGATGGCGAGCAGTACTTC. Its translation: CASSPVRDGEQYF. The full variable domain, rest sourced from reference TRBV18 and TRBJ2-7, is NAGVMQNPRHLVRRRGQEARLRCSPMKGHSHVYWYRQLPEEGLKFMVYLQKENIIDESGMPKERFSAEFPKEGPSILRIQQVVRGDSAAYFCASSPVRDGEQYFGPGTRLTVT.

On this clone itself: The CDR3 ends on some other residue instead of the conserved phenylalanine or tryptophan, so this is likely a read error. The chain uses TRBV18 and TRBJ1-5; D unresolved. Per the germline V gene, CDR1 is KGHSH and CDR2 is LQKENI. The V end lost 2 bases, the J end lost 0 bases, and 11 bases lay between the germline ends. This CDR3 has 16 amino acids. In DNA form, the CDR3 reads TGTGCCAGCTCACCATCAGCAGAATATAGCAATCAGCCCCAGCATCTT. This sequence encodes CASSPSAEYSNQPQHL.

The V call is TRBV5-5, the J call TRBJ1-2; 7 bases are shared with TRBD1. Germline CDR1 and CDR2: SGHKS and YYEKEE (reference sequence). The CDR3 spans 17 residues. The junction had 16 bases not matched to a gene; V was cut back by 0 bases and J by 8 bases. The CDR3: CASSLALLDRPSRGYTF. The DNA of the CDR3 is TGTGCCAGCAGCTTGGCCCTTTTGGACAGGCCATCGAGAGGCTACACCTTC. Full variable domain (outside the CDR3, taken from reference TRBV5-5 and TRBJ1-2): DAGVTQSPTHLIKTRGQQVTLRCSPISGHKSVSWYQQVLGQGPQFIFQYYEKEERGRGNFPDRFSARQFPNYSSELNVNALLLGDSALYLCASSLALLDRPSRGYTFGSGTRLTVV.

This chain links TRBV7-8 with TRBJ2-3; 7 bases align to TRBD2. The CDR3 is 14 residues long. Germline V gene sequence: CDR1 SGHVS, CDR2 FQNEAQ. After removal of 5 bases from V and 5 bases from J, the junction contained 7 bases not matched to a gene. This chain's CDR3 is CASSLSGVQDTQYF. DNA of the CDR3: TGTGCCAGCAGCCTGAGCGGGGTACAAGATACGCAGTATTTT.

The genes are TRBV18 and TRBJ1-2; D is unresolved. The CDR3 contains 17 residues. The germline V gene has CDR1 KGHSH and CDR2 LQKENI. Between the trimmed V and J ends, which lost 2 bases and 4 bases, there was a span of 20 bases. The CDR3: CASSPGILIGSSYGYTF. The CDR3 bases are TGTGCCAGCTCACCAGGGATTTTAATTGGGTCGTCCTATGGCTACACCTTC.

The genes are TRBV5-1 and TRBJ1-3, with 10 bases aligning to TRBD1. V shed 7 bases and J 5 bases; nucleotides not matched to a gene: 9. The length of the CDR3 is 15 residues. The germline V gene encodes CDR1 SGHRS and CDR2 YFSETQ. The CDR3 here is CASQKGTGDRNTIYF. CDR3 in DNA: TGCGCCAGCCAAAAGGGGACAGGGGACAGAAACACCATATATTTT.

The V and J genes are TRBV14 and TRBJ1-4; D call uncertain. This CDR3 has 14 amino acids. V lost 4 bases and J 5 bases, leaving 11 bases between the germline ends. Germline V CDR1 and CDR2: SGHDN, FVKESK. CDR3 sequence: CASSRFFGNEKLFF. CDR3 bases: TGTGCCAGCAGCCGTTTTTTTGGGAATGAAAAACTGTTTTTT. The variable domain in full, with the rest retrieved from reference TRBV14 and TRBJ1-4, is EAGVTQFPSHSVIEKGQTVTLRCDPISGHDNLYWYRRVMGKEIKFLLHFVKESKQDESGMPNNRFLAERTGGTYSTLKVQPAELEDSGVYFCASSRFFGNEKLFFGSGTQLSVL.

J is TRBJ1-2 and V is TRBV6-5, with D possibly being TRBD1 (6 bases). This CDR3 spans 15 amino acids. Trimming removed 0 bases from V and 4 bases from J, with 12 bases in between. CDR1 is MNHEY, CDR2 SVGAGI, per germline. CDR3 in DNA: TGTGCCAGCAGTTACTCCGGGACACTTACCTATGGCTACACCTTC. Protein: CASSYSGTLTYGYTF.

V and J are TRBV3-1 (or the pseudogene TRBV3-2) and TRBJ1-6; 9 bases match TRBD1. V gave up 8 bases and J gave up 6 bases; unmatched junction bases: 2. The CDR3 contains 13 residues. Germline V gives CDR1 LGHDT, CDR2 YNNKEL (reference sequence). The CDR3 reads CASEGQGNSPLHF. The CDR3 DNA reads TGTGCCAGCGAGGGACAGGGTAATTCACCCCTCCACTTT.

The chain couples TRBV29-1 to TRBJ2-2; D may be TRBD1 (5 bases). This CDR3 spans 14 amino acids. Germline lookup yields CDR1 SQVTM and CDR2 ANQGSEA. Trimming pared 6 bases from V and 3 bases from J, leaving 14 bases between. The DNA for the CDR3 is TGCAGCGTCCTGAAGGCCAGGGACACCGGGGAGCTGTTTTTT. It encodes CSVLKARDTGELFF.

CDR3 residues: CASYRDSLTVSNQPQHF. The CDR3 coding sequence is TGTGCCAGCTACCGGGACAGCTTAACCGTGAGCAATCAGCCCCAGCATTTT. The V and J genes are TRBV28 and TRBJ1-5; TRBD1 matches at 7 bases. Trimming at V came to 8 bases and at J to 1 base, leaving 14 bases not matched to a gene. Germline loops: CDR1 MDHEN, CDR2 SYDVKM. The CDR3 has 17 residues.

This chain links TRBV19 with TRBJ1-5; tentative D call: TRBD1 (6 bases). Germline loops: CDR1 LNHDA, CDR2 SQIVND (reference sequence). The ends were cut back, 8 bases at V and 6 bases at J, with 23 bases in the middle. The CDR3 sequence is 16 residues long. In nucleotides, the CDR3 is TGTGCCAGTCGCCCCGAGGGTAACAGGGTAGGTCAGCCCCAGCATTTT. It codes for CASRPEGNRVGQPQHF.